One T cell receptor (beta chain) is described in this entry. The antigen remains unidentified. This same CDR3 is encoded by further DNA sequences in the sample. The source of the sample is a study of graft-versus-host responses after intestinal transplantation. Overall study results and limits: Analysis identified GvH clones in recipient marrow, with some appearing first in ileum or blood.

Clones were sequenced by immunoSEQ multiplex PCR, and TCRdb holds only the in-frame ones, with some missing. The sample has about 10,000 clones; almost 95% are singletons. From germline, CDR1 is MDHEN and CDR2 SYDVKM. The CDR3 is made up of 13 amino acids. Trimming took off 6 bases at V and 0 bases at J, with 9 bases between the two ends. The chain uses TRBV28 and TRBJ2-7; perhaps TRBD2 as D (6 bases). This TCR derives from a human patient who received an intestinal transplant, so some T cells may come from the graft donor. This sample comprised PBMCs, obtained approximately 68 days after transplant. The CDR3 DNA follows: TGTGCCAGCAGCCCGCGGGGCTCCTACGAGCAGTACTTC. Translation gives CASSPRGSYEQYF.